This TCR beta chain came from a study of CD4 and CD8 cells across lung adenocarcinoma regions. TCRdb fed the PCR reads into MiXCR, producing one record per CDR3 protein. The sample consists of roughly 2,400 distinct CDR3 sequences, 65% to 70% of them appearing once. Germline values: CDR1 MDHEN, CDR2 SYDVKM. V dropped 5 bases and J dropped 4 bases, with 8 bases sitting between them. The CDR3 contains 12 residues. Localized lung adenocarcinoma, a non-small cell lung cancer, affected the donors. This TCR was sampled from a female donor with lung adenocarcinoma. The CD4 and CD8 labels of this study may be unreliable. Sequencing was carried out using CD4+ T cells from the center of a lung tumor. V is TRBV28 and J is TRBJ1-2, with a weak D call TRBD1 (5 bases). The CDR3 here is CASSRDPYGYTF. The CDR3 DNA reads as TGTGCCAGCAGTCGGGACCCCTATGGCTACACCTTC.